Reported below is one TCR beta chain. The antigen is undetermined. Data came from immunoSEQ multiplex PCR; TCRdb stores just in-frame clones and leaves some out. The table shows hundreds of thousands of clones, with roughly 89% occurring only once. These data are taken from a study of Ad26.COV2.S vaccination and SARS-CoV-2 variants. Study-wide results and limits: Vaccine and placebo recipients had comparable breadth of non-spike TCRs.

Documented treatment: around 19 received Ad26.COV2.S at low or high dose, single or two shots; about five received placebo; per-sample allocation not given. Collection of samples fell on day 63 after the first vaccine or placebo injection. The CDR3 runs to 19 residues. Looked up from germline, CDR1 is SGHTA and CDR2 is FQGNSA. With V trimmed by 5 bases and J by 5 bases, 15 bases remained unmatched. The genes are TRBV7-2 and TRBJ2-1; TRBD2 aligns across 13 bases. The starting material was peripheral blood, obtained in a trial of Ad26.COV2.S vaccine versus placebo. The TCR comes from a person between 18 and 65 years old who received the Ad26.COV2.S COVID-19 vaccine or a placebo. CDR3 region: CASSHRQGLGLAGHNEQFF. CDR3 nucleotides: TGTGCCAGCAGCCACCGACAGGGACTGGGACTAGCGGGGCACAATGAGCAGTTCTTC. Full variable domain (outside the CDR3, taken from reference TRBV7-2 and TRBJ2-1): GAGVSQSPSNKVTEKGKDVELRCDPISGHTALYWYRQSLGQGLEFLIYFQGNSAPDKSGLPSDRFSAERTGGSVSTLTIQRTQQEDSAVYLCASSHRQGLGLAGHNEQFFGPGTRLTVL.